These 4 T cell receptor beta chains share one sample of origin, sequenced in a study of PD-1 blockade in classical Hodgkin lymphoma. Here immunoSEQ multiplex PCR was the method, and the copy in TCRdb shows in-frame clones only, minus some. The sample contains roughly 100,000 clones, around four fifths of which appear only once. Documented time point: cycle 4 day 1 (C4D1), after less than 7 weeks of nivolumab. Every patient had relapsed following autologous stem cell transplantation, and cohorts differed in brentuximab vedotin exposure. This sample comprised peripheral blood mononuclear cells (PBMCs), obtained before the fourth cycle of nivolumab. Every receptor here comes from a human donor with classical Hodgkin lymphoma.

The rearrangement joins TRBV5-4 to TRBJ1-1; 8 positions match TRBD1. CDR1 is SGHNT, CDR2 YYREEE, per germline (reference sequence). This CDR3 comprises 16 residues. The J segment lost 0 bases and the V segment lost 1 base, leaving 5 bases of the junction unmatched. The CDR3 sequence: CASSLPQGALNTEAFF. The CDR3, as DNA: TGTGCCAGCAGCTTGCCGCAGGGGGCCTTGAACACTGAAGCTTTCTTT.

The rearrangement links TRBV5-4 to TRBJ1-2; D gene uncertain. This CDR3 is built from 15 residues. CDR1 and CDR2 from the germline V gene are SGHNT and YYREEE (reference sequence). Deletions cut 6 bases from V and 5 bases from J, with 20 bases between. As DNA, the CDR3 is TGTGCCAGCACCCTGGGAGGTATGCTGGGTTATGGCTACACCTTC. As protein: CASTLGGMLGYGYTF.

This chain uses TRBV5-3 with TRBJ2-1; D might be TRBD2 (5 bases). TRBV5-3 is placed among ORFs of uncertain function. This CDR3 has 16 amino acids. V lost 2 bases to trimming and J lost 5 bases, with 17 bases between them. DNA of the CDR3: TGTGCCAGAAGCTTCGTCGACTACCTAAATCACAATGAGCAGTTCTTC. The encoded protein is CARSFVDYLNHNEQFF.

The chain is built from TRBV2 and TRBJ2-5; D gene ambiguous. Germline CDR1 SNHLY, CDR2 FYNNEI. The CDR3 runs 15 residues. Trimming removed 7 bases from V and 0 bases from J, with 15 bases in between. Written as DNA, the CDR3 is TGTGCCAGCACCGCGCGTTTGGGGAACCAAGAGACCCAGTACTTC. Amino acid sequence: CASTARLGNQETQYF.